The 4 T cell receptor beta chains listed next were all sequenced from one sample in a study of T cell responses to AZD1222 COVID-19 vaccine. Measured with immunoSEQ multiplex PCR; TCRdb has only the in-frame clones, and not every one. The profile shows 65,000 to 95,000 clones, around 92% of them singletons. Sequenced here: peripheral blood, sampled on day 0 of MenACWY control vaccination. The source of these receptors is an adult in good health.

The rearrangement uses TRBV13 and TRBJ2-7; TRBD1 agrees at 8 bases. Unmatched junction bases numbered 11, after V lost 3 bases and J lost 4 bases. This CDR3 spans 16 amino acids. Germline V CDR1 and CDR2: PRHDT, FYEKMQ (reference sequence). The DNA for the CDR3 is TGTGCCAGCAGCTTCGGGACAGGAGACCTCCGGTACGAGCAGTACTTC. Its translation is CASSFGTGDLRYEQYF.

The chain carries TRBV12-3 or TRBV12-4 and TRBJ2-2, with D uncertain. V lost 3 bases and J 6 bases, leaving 5 bases between the germline ends. The CDR3 runs to 12 residues. Here the CDR3 reads CASSFEAGELFF. The CDR3 bases are TGTGCCAGCAGTTTTGAGGCCGGGGAGCTGTTTTTT.

V and J are TRBV27 and TRBJ1-5; D remains unclear. Per germline, CDR1 MNHEY and CDR2 SMNVEV (reference sequence). The ends were cut back, 0 bases at V and 0 bases at J, with 6 bases in the middle. The CDR3 length is 15 residues. The chain's CDR3 is CASSLSWVSNQPQHF. The CDR3 bases are TGTGCCAGCAGTTTATCCTGGGTTAGCAATCAGCCCCAGCATTTT.

The V gene is TRBV7-8, the J gene TRBJ2-7, with 10 bases that match TRBD2. The V and J ends lost 1 base and 2 bases, in that order; junction bases with no gene match: 17. Per the germline V gene, CDR1 is SGHVS and CDR2 is FQNEAQ. The CDR3 is made up of 20 amino acids. The CDR3 bases are TGTGCCAGCAGCTTAGTCGGTCTAGCGGGAGTTCCCCACGGGGCCTACGAGCAGTACTTC. It codes for CASSLVGLAGVPHGAYEQYF.